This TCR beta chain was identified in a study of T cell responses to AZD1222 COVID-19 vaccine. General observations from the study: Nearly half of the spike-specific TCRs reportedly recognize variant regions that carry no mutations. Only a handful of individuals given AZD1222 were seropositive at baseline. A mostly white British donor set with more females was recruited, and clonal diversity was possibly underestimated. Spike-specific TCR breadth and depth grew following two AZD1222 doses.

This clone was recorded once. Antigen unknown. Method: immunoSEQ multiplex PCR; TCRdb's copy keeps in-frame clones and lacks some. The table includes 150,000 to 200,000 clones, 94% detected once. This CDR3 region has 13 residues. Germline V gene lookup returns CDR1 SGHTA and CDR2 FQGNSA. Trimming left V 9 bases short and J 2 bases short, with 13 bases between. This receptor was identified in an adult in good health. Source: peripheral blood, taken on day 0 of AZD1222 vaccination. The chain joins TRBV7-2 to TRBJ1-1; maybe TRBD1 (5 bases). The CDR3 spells CASRRGFNTEAFF. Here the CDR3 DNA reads TGTGCCAGTCGAAGGGGTTTTAACACTGAAGCTTTCTTT.